This record covers a single TCR beta chain. As yet, its antigen is unknown. This sample is drawn from a study of cytomegalovirus exposure and HLA in healthy donors. Study as a whole: A preliminary data release comprised tens of millions of unique TCRs obtained from HLA-typed donors. Clustering assigned about 80% of the approximately 400 genotyped donors to the Caucasian-associated ancestry cluster. Study outcomes and limitations: As immune exposure information, only CMV serostatus was available.

The germline V gene has CDR1 SNHLY and CDR2 FYNNEI. The length of the CDR3 is 16 residues. The V and J ends lost 4 bases and 1 base respectively, with 14 bases between them. PCR employed 60 Vbeta and 13 Jbeta primers. This table comes from immunoSEQ multiplex PCR, and its TCRdb copy is limited to in-frame clones, with some not included. The sample holds under 150,000 clones; about 66% are singletons and the top ten take 1.6%. This sequence originates from a man between 25 and 39 years old in good health and CMV-seropositive. Sequencing used PBMCs. This rearrangement joins TRBV2 to TRBJ1-5; D is unresolved. CDR3 amino acids: CASSGGVAGSNQPQHF. Written as DNA, the CDR3 is TGTGCCAGCAGTGGAGGCGTGGCGGGAAGCAATCAGCCCCAGCATTTT.